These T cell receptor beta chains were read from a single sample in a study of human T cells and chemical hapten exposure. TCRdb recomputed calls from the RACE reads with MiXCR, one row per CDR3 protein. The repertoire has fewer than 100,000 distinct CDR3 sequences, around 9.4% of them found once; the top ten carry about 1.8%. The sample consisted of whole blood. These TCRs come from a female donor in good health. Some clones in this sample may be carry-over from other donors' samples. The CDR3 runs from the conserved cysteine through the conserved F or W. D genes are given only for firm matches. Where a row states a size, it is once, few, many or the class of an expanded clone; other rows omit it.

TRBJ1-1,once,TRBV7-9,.,CASSFLWAEAFF,TGTGCCAGCAGCTTTTTGTGGGCTGAAGCTTTCTTT
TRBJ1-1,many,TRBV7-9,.,CASQAPGEVTEAFF,TGTGCCAGCCAAGCTCCAGGTGAGGTCACTGAAGCTTTCTTT
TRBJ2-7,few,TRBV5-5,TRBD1,CASSFQDRAPYEQYF,TGTGCCAGCAGCTTCCAGGACAGGGCCCCTTACGAGCAGTACTTC
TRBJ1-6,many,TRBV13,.,CASSPRPISNSPLHF,TGTGCCAGCAGCCCTAGACCGATATCTAATTCACCCCTCCACTTT
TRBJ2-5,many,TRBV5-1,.,CASSFQGGETQYF,TGCGCCAGCAGCTTTCAGGGAGGAGAGACCCAGTACTTC
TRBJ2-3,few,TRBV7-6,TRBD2,CASSTRGGGSTDTQYF,TGTGCCAGCAGCACACGGGGGGGGGGTAGCACAGATACGCAGTATTTT
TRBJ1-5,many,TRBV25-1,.,CASSECAGRTYQPQHF,TGTGCCAGCAGTGAATGCGCAGGGCGTACCTATCAGCCCCAGCATTTT
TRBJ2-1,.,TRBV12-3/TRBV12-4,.,CASSSKITGNEQFF,TGTGCCAGCAGTTCCAAGATTACAGGGAATGAGCAGTTCTTC
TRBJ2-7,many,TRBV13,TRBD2,CASSYTSGRTTYEQYF,TGTGCCAGCAGCTACACTAGCGGGAGGACGACCTACGAGCAGTACTTC
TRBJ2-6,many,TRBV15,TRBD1,CATSETGDSGANVLTF,TGTGCCACCAGCGAAACAGGGGACTCTGGGGCCAACGTCCTGACTTTC